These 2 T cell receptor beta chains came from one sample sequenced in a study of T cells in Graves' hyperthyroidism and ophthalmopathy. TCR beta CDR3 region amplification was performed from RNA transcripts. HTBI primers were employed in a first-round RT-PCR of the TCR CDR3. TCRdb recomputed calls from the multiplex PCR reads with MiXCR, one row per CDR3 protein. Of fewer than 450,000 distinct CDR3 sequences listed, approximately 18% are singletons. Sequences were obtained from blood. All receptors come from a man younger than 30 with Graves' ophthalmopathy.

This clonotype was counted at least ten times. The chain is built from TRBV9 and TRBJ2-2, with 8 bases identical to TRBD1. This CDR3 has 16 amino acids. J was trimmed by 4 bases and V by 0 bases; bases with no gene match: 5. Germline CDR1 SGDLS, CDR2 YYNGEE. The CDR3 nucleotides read TGTGCCAGCAGCGTAGATGGACAGGGTTCCACCGGGGAGCTGTTTTTT. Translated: CASSVDGQGSTGELFF.

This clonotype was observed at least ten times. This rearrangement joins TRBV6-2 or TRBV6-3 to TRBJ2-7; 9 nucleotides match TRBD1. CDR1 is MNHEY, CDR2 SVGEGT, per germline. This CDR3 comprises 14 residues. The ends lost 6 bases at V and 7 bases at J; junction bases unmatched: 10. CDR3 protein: CASSDRQGEWEQYF. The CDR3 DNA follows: TGTGCCAGCAGCGATCGACAGGGGGAGTGGGAGCAGTACTTC.